Below are 23 T cell receptor beta chains sequenced from a single sample in a study of blood T cells in healthy people across ages. PCR was performed a second time for about 6 to 12 cycles using a sample-barcoded 5' primer and a J-beta primer mix. TCRdb re-called the 5' RACE reads with MiXCR, one entry per CDR3 protein. The table includes more than 600,000 distinct CDR3 sequences, approximately 25% detected once. These data also featured in a second study, about T cells of mothers and their children.

Source material: blood. The receptors here all came from a boy between 10 and 17 years old in good health.

Concerning this clonotype: The CDR3 does not close with the conserved phenylalanine or tryptophan, likely indicating a read error. V and J are TRBV7-2 and TRBJ2-1; D not resolved. Matching the DNA end better, TRBJ2-7 makes the J call doubtful. This CDR3 spans 16 amino acids. Germline V lookup: CDR1 SGHTA, CDR2 FQGNSA. The CDR3, as DNA: TGTGCCAGCACCTTACTCCCGGATCCGTCTTTATATGAGCAGTACCTC. Its protein product is CASTLLPDPSLYEQYL.

Comment on this clonotype: Germline and junction disagree at one end, which may indicate a read error. This chain links TRBV5-1 with TRBJ2-5, with D perhaps being TRBD1 or TRBD2 (5 bases each). CDR1 is SGHRS, CDR2 YFSETQ, per germline. CDR3 length: 13 amino acids. The CDR3 loop is CASSLAGQYERFF. The DNA for the CDR3 is TGCGCCAGCAGCTTGGCGGGGCAGTATGAGCGGTTCTTC. Supplemented by reference TRBV5-1 and TRBJ2-5, the full variable domain reads KAGVTQTPRYLIKTRGQQVTLSCSPISGHRSVSWYQQTPGQGLQFLFEYFSETQRNKGNFPGRFSGRQFSNSRSEMNVSTLELGDSALYLCASSLAGQYERFFGPGTRLLVL.

This clonotype has only a few counts. The chain is built from TRBV20-1 and TRBJ2-1; possibly TRBD2 for D (6 bases). The end of the DNA is better explained by TRBJ2-7, so the J call may be wrong. Germline values: CDR1 DFQATT, CDR2 SNEGSKA (reference sequence). The CDR3 contains 15 residues. In DNA form, the CDR3 reads TGCAGTGCTAGAGACCCCGGGAGTCCTTCCTACGAGCAGTACTTC. Its translation is CSARDPGSPSYEQYF.

The chain combines TRBV4-1 with TRBJ2-3, with a weak D call TRBD2 (6 bases). CDR1 and CDR2 from the germline V gene are MGHRA and YSYEKL. CDR3 length: 15 residues. V was shortened by 0 bases and J by 2 bases, with 9 bases between the two germline ends. CDR3 sequence: CASSQDGTYTDTQYF. The CDR3 DNA reads as TGCGCCAGCAGCCAAGATGGGACTTACACAGATACGCAGTATTTT.

About this clonotype itself: The junction departs from germline at one end; a sequencing error may be responsible. The V gene is TRBV28, the J gene TRBJ2-1; the D is unclear. The germline CDR1 and CDR2 sequences are MDHEN and SYDVKM. CDR3 length: 11 residues. CDR3 DNA: TGTACCAGCACGTTCTCCTCTGCTTTCCACTTC. Translating it yields CTSTFSSAFHF.

The gene calls are TRBV6-5 and TRBJ2-1; TRBD2 aligns across 7 bases. The CDR3 sequence is 16 residues long. V was clipped by 6 bases and J by 0 bases; unmatched bases: 8. Per the germline V gene, CDR1 is MNHEY and CDR2 is SVGAGI. CDR3 DNA sequence: TGTGCCAGCAGCATCAGCGGGGCGAGCTCCTACAATGAGCAGTTCTTC. It translates to CASSISGASSYNEQFF.

On this clonotype itself: At one boundary the junction diverges from the germline segment, which might be a read error. The V and J genes are TRBV3-1 and TRBJ2-5, with TRBD1 as a possible D gene (6 bases). This CDR3 contains 14 residues. Germline V gene data show CDR1 as LGHDT and CDR2 as YNNKEL (reference sequence). CDR3 nucleotide sequence: TGTACCAGCAGCGGCCGAGGGGGCCAAGAGACCCAGTACTTC. Its translation is CTSSGRGGQETQYF.

The chain has TRBV7-6 and TRBJ2-7, with no clear D. Germline loops: CDR1 SGHVS, CDR2 FNYEAQ. CDR3 length equals 15 residues. V was cut by 5 bases and J by 0 bases, with 14 bases left in between. DNA for the CDR3: TGTGCCAGCAGCCCGGATCCGCAAACCTCCTACGAGCAGTACTTC. It codes for CASSPDPQTSYEQYF.

The chain uses TRBV7-9 and TRBJ2-1; TRBD2 agrees at 14 bases. CDR1 and CDR2 (germline): SEHNR, FQNEAQ (reference sequence). Trimming removed 3 bases from V and 8 bases from J; junction bases left unmatched: 12. The CDR3 extends over 18 amino acids. The CDR3 reads CASSFFSGTSGSADEQFF. The CDR3 region has the DNA TGTGCCAGCAGCTTTTTTTCCGGGACTAGCGGGAGTGCAGATGAGCAGTTCTTC.

This clonotype was counted a few times. V is TRBV6-2 or TRBV6-3 and J is TRBJ2-1, with a weak D call TRBD2 (6 bases). Between the trimmed V and J ends, which lost 2 bases and 6 bases, there was a span of 14 bases. Germline V gives CDR1 MNHEY, CDR2 SVGEGT. CDR3 length equals 15 residues. The CDR3 sequence: CASSYPGRPFNEQFF. The CDR3 DNA is TGTGCCAGCAGTTACCCGGGGAGGCCATTCAATGAGCAGTTCTTC.

The CDR3 is CATSDLNGEQFF. The CDR3, as DNA: TGTGCCACCAGTGATTTGAACGGAGAGCAGTTCTTC. The chain couples TRBV24-1 to TRBJ2-1; D unclear. Germline V lookup: CDR1 KGHDR, CDR2 SFDVKD. CDR3 length equals 12 residues. The V gene lost 0 bases and the J gene lost 10 bases, with 6 bases spanning the gap.

This chain joins TRBV28 and TRBJ2-5, with 10 bases aligning to TRBD2. This CDR3 is built from 16 residues. The V and J ends lost 2 bases and 5 bases, in that order; junction bases with no gene match: 8. The V gene's germline CDR1 is MDHEN and CDR2 SYDVKM. CDR3 bases: TGTGCCAGCAGTTTACTAGCGGGAGACCCGAGGGAGACCCAGTACTTC. Amino acid sequence: CASSLLAGDPRETQYF. Supplemented by reference TRBV28 and TRBJ2-5, the full variable domain reads DVKVTQSSRYLVKRTGEKVFLECVQDMDHENMFWYRQDPGLGLRLIYFSYDVKMKEKGDIPEGYSVSREKKERFSLILESASTNQTSMYLCASSLLAGDPRETQYFGPGTRLLVL.

V is TRBV20-1 and J is TRBJ2-5; 9 positions agree with TRBD2. TRBJ2-7 explains the end of the DNA better; the J call may be wrong. The CDR3 length is 16 residues. Per germline, CDR1 DFQATT and CDR2 SNEGSKA (reference sequence). The CDR3 sequence: CSARDQKSGGTYEQYF. The CDR3, as DNA: TGCAGTGCTAGAGATCAAAAGAGCGGGGGGACCTACGAGCAGTACTTC.

The chain carries TRBV10-3 and TRBJ1-2; tentatively, D is TRBD1 (5 bases). The ends were cut back, 5 bases at V and 6 bases at J, with 13 bases in the middle. Per the germline V gene, CDR1 is ENHRY and CDR2 is SYGVKD. CDR3 length: 13 amino acids. The CDR3 bases are TGTGCCATCAGTCTATACGGGACCGATGGCTACACCTTC. Its translation is CAISLYGTDGYTF.

The J gene is TRBJ2-7, the V gene TRBV29-1; D could derive from TRBD1 or TRBD2 (5 bases each). This CDR3 is built from 15 residues. Germline V gene sequence: CDR1 SQVTM, CDR2 ANQGSEA. V lost 0 bases to trimming and J lost 4 bases, with 16 bases between them. CDR3 region: CSVEDQRGTRYEQYF. The CDR3 nucleotides are TGCAGCGTTGAAGATCAGAGGGGAACAAGGTACGAGCAGTACTTC.

A few counts support this clonotype. The genes are TRBV20-1 and TRBJ1-4; the D gene is possibly TRBD1 (5 bases). Germline loops: CDR1 DFQATT, CDR2 SNEGSKA (reference sequence). This CDR3 is 11 amino acids long. Trimming pared 1 base from V and 8 bases from J, leaving 5 bases between. The CDR3 bases are TGCAGTGCTAGAGGGGGGGAAAAACTGTTTTTT. Translated, it gives CSARGGEKLFF.

The rearrangement joins TRBV6-2 or TRBV6-3 to TRBJ1-1; possible D gene TRBD1, 5 bases. The CDR3 contains 16 residues. V shed 4 bases and J shed 1 base, with 16 bases lying between them. Germline CDR1 and CDR2: MNHEY and SVGEGT. The CDR3 loop is CASSSLGGTPNTEAFF. The CDR3 DNA reads TGTGCCAGCAGTTCCCTGGGGGGGACTCCGAACACTGAAGCTTTCTTT.

The genes are TRBV2 and TRBJ2-2; 7 bases line up with TRBD2. This CDR3 region has 16 residues. Trimming at V came to 6 bases and at J to 2 bases, leaving 9 bases not matched to a gene. Germline V CDR1 and CDR2: SNHLY, FYNNEI. The CDR3: CASRLSSGVNTGELFF. CDR3 nucleotides: TGTGCCAGCAGGTTGTCTAGCGGAGTCAACACCGGGGAGCTGTTTTTT.

This clonotype came up a few times. The chain links TRBV7-2 to TRBJ2-5; 12 nucleotides align to TRBD2. The CDR3 spans 18 residues. Germline V CDR1 and CDR2: SGHTA, FQGNSA. Germline trimming cut 4 bases from V and 1 base from J; bases unmatched to any gene: 10. In nucleotides, the CDR3 is TGTGCCAGCAGCTCACCACTTGGACTAGCGGGGATCCAAGAGACCCAGTACTTC. Translation gives CASSSPLGLAGIQETQYF.

This clonotype was detected a few times. The V and J genes are TRBV7-2 and TRBJ2-5; TRBD2 agrees at 7 bases. Per the germline V gene, CDR1 is SGHTA and CDR2 is FQGNSA. This CDR3 is 12 amino acids long. The V gene end was trimmed by 7 bases and the J gene end by 8 bases; junction bases not matched to a gene: 7. In DNA, the CDR3 is TGTGCCAGCAACGAAGCGGGATCAACCCAGTACTTC. Translation gives CASNEAGSTQYF.

In its sample, this clonotype was seen a few times. This chain's CDR3 is CASSIPGGNYGYTF. The CDR3 DNA is TGTGCCAGTAGTATTCCAGGGGGGAACTATGGCTACACCTTC. This sequence joins TRBV19 and TRBJ1-2; 7 nucleotides line up with TRBD1. Looked up from germline, CDR1 is LNHDA and CDR2 is SQIVND (reference sequence). With V trimmed by 3 bases and J by 2 bases, 3 bases remained unmatched. The CDR3 loop spans 14 amino acids.

The rearrangement joins TRBV29-1 to TRBJ2-3; possible D gene TRBD2, 6 bases. V was pared by 4 bases and J by 5 bases, with 13 bases between. The CDR3 is 13 residues long. Germline lookup yields CDR1 SQVTM and CDR2 ANQGSEA. In DNA, the CDR3 is TGCAGCGTTGGGGAGGCCTCCGGAGATACGCAGTATTTT. Residues: CSVGEASGDTQYF.

This clonotype was seen only a few times. Germline and junction disagree at one end, which may indicate a read error. The V call is TRBV5-1, the J call TRBJ2-5; D gene uncertain. Germline lookup yields CDR1 SGHRS and CDR2 YFSETQ. This CDR3 spans 12 amino acids. The CDR3 DNA sequence: TGCGCCAGCAGCTTAGATACGGAGACCCGGTACTTC. Amino acid sequence: CASSLDTETRYF. The full variable domain, with the rest looked up from reference TRBV5-1 and TRBJ2-5, is KAGVTQTPRYLIKTRGQQVTLSCSPISGHRSVSWYQQTPGQGLQFLFEYFSETQRNKGNFPGRFSGRQFSNSRSEMNVSTLELGDSALYLCASSLDTETRYFGPGTRLLVL.